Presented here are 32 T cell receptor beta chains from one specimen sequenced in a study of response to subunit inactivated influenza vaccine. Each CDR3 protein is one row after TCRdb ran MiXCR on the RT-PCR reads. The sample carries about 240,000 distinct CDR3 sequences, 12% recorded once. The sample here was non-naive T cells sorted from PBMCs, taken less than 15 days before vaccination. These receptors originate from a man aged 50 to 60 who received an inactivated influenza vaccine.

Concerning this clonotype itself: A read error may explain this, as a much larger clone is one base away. CDR3 nucleotides: TGTGCCAGCAGTTTATTAGGGGCCCTCTACGAGAAGTACTTC. Protein: CASSLLGALYEKYF. The chain employs TRBV28 and TRBJ2-7; possible D gene TRBD1, 5 bases. The CDR3 loop spans 14 amino acids. Germline lookup yields CDR1 MDHEN and CDR2 SYDVKM.

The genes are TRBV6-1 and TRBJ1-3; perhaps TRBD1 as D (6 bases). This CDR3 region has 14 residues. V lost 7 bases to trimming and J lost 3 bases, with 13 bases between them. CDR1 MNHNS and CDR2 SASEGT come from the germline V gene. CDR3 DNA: TGTGCCAGCATCCTGGCAGGGGTTGGAAACACCATATATTTT. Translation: CASILAGVGNTIYF.

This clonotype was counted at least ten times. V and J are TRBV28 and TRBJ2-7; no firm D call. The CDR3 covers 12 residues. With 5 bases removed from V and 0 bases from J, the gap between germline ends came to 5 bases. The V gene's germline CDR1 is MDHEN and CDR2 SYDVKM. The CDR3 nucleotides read TGTGCCAGCAGTCGAGCCTCCTACGAGCAGTACTTC. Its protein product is CASSRASYEQYF.

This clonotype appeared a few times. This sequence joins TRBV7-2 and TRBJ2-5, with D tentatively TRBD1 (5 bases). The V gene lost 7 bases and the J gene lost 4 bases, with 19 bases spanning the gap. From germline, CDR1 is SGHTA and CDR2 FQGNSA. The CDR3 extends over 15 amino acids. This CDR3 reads CASKYWGRAGETQYF. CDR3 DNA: TGTGCCAGCAAATATTGGGGCAGGGCAGGAGAGACCCAGTACTTC.

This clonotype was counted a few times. The CDR3: CASSLAPSGGGTDTQYF. Here the CDR3 DNA reads TGTGCCAGCAGCTTAGCCCCTAGCGGGGGGGGCACAGATACGCAGTATTTT. The rearrangement uses TRBV7-2 and TRBJ2-3; 12 nucleotides align to TRBD2. The CDR3 sequence is 17 residues long. Germline CDR1 is SGHTA and CDR2 is FQGNSA. Germline trimming cut 0 bases from V and 1 base from J; bases unmatched to any gene: 2.

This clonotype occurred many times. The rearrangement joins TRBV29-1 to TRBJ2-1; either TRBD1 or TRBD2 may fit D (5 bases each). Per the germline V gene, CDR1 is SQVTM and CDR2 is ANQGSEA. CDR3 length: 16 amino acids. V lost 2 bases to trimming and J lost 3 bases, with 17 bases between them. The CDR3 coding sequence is TGCAGCGTTGAACTCCCAGGGAGTACGATCTACAATGAGCAGTTCTTC. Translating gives CSVELPGSTIYNEQFF.

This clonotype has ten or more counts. CDR3 nucleotide sequence: TGTGCCAGCAACCGCCAGGGGGCATGGGATGGCTACACCTTC. Its translation: CASNRQGAWDGYTF. This chain links TRBV12-3 or TRBV12-4 with TRBJ1-2; TRBD1 matches 8 bases. The J segment lost 6 bases and the V segment lost 7 bases, leaving 10 bases of the junction unmatched. This CDR3 spans 14 amino acids.

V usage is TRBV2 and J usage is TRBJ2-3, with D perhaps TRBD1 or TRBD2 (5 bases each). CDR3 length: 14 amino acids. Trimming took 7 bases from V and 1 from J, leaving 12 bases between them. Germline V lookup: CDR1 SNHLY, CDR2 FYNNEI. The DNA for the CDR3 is TGTGCCAGCACCATCGGGGCGCGCACAGATACGCAGTATTTT. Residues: CASTIGARTDTQYF.

The CDR3 loop is CSAGHSGQGDQPQHF. The CDR3, as DNA: TGCAGTGCTGGACACTCTGGACAGGGGGATCAGCCCCAGCATTTT. V usage is TRBV20-1 and J usage is TRBJ1-5; 10 bases map to TRBD1. CDR1 and CDR2 from the germline V gene are DFQATT and SNEGSKA (reference sequence). V shed 5 bases, J shed 5 bases, and the junction held 9 bases outside the gene matches. The CDR3 contains 15 residues.

This CDR3 reads CASSLAADSGNTIYF. In DNA, the CDR3 is TGTGCCAGCAGCTTAGCTGCAGACTCTGGAAACACCATATATTTT. The V gene is TRBV7-2, the J gene TRBJ1-3; D uncertain. Germline values: CDR1 SGHTA, CDR2 FQGNSA. V dropped 0 bases and J dropped 0 bases, with 6 bases sitting between them. The CDR3 is 15 amino acids.

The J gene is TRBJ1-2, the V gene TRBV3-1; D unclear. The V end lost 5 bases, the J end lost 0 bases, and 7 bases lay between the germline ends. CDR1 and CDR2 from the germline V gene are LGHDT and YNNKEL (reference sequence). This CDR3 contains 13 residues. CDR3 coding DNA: TGTGCCAGCAGCACCTTTCCTAACTATGGCTACACCTTC. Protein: CASSTFPNYGYTF.

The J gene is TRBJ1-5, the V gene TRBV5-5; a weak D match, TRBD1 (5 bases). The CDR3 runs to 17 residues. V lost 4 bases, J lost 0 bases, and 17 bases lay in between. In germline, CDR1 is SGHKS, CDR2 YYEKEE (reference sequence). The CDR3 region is CASSQFRGGFSNQPQHF. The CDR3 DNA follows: TGTGCCAGCAGCCAGTTCCGGGGGGGTTTTAGCAATCAGCCCCAGCATTTT.

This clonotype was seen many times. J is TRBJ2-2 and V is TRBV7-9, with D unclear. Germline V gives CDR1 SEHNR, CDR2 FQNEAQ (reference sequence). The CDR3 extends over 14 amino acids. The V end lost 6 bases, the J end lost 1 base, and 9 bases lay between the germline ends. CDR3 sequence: CASRPVGNTGELFF. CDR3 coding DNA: TGTGCCAGCAGACCAGTCGGGAACACCGGGGAGCTGTTTTTT.

CDR3 DNA: TGTGCCAGCAGCTTAGTCTCCCTAGCTGGCTCCTACGAGCAGTACTTC. Protein sequence: CASSLVSLAGSYEQYF. The chain has TRBV28 and TRBJ2-7, with D possibly TRBD2 on 5 matching bases. The V and J ends lost 6 bases and 0 bases respectively, with 18 bases between them. Germline CDR1 and CDR2: MDHEN and SYDVKM. CDR3 size: 16 residues.

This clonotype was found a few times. The CDR3 loop is CASSEYRANQPQHF. The DNA of the CDR3 is TGTGCCAGCAGCGAATACAGGGCGAATCAGCCCCAGCATTTT. This rearrangement joins TRBV5-6 to TRBJ1-5; weak D call: TRBD1 (6 bases). The CDR3 is 14 amino acids. V gave up 4 bases and J gave up 4 bases, with 12 bases separating them. Germline CDR1 and CDR2: SGHDT and YYEEEE.

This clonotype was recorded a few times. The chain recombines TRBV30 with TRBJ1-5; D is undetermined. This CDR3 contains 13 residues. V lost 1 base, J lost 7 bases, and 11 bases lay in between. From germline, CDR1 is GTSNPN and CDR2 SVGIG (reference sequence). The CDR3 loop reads CAWSEAVSQPQHF. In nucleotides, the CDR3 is TGTGCCTGGAGTGAGGCAGTCAGCCAGCCCCAGCATTTT.

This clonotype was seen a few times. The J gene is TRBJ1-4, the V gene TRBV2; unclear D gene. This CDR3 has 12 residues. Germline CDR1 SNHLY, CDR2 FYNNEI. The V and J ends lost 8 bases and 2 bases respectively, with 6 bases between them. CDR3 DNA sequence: TGTGCCAGCTCCCCTACTAATGAAAAACTGTTTTTT. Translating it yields CASSPTNEKLFF.

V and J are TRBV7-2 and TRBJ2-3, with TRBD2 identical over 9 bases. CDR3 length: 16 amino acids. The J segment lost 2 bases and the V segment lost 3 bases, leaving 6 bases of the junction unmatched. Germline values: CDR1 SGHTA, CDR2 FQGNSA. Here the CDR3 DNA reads TGTGCCAGCAGCTTCCTGACTAGCGGATACACAGATACGCAGTATTTT. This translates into CASSFLTSGYTDTQYF. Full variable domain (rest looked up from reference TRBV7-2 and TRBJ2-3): GAGVSQSPSNKVTEKGKDVELRCDPISGHTALYWYRQSLGQGLEFLIYFQGNSAPDKSGLPSDRFSAERTGGSVSTLTIQRTQQEDSAVYLCASSFLTSGYTDTQYFGPGTRLTVL.

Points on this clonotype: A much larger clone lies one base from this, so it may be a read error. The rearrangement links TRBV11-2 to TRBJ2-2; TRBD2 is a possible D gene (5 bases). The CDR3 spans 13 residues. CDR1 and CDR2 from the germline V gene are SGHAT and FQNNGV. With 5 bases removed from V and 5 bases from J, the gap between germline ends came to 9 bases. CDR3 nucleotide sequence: TGTGCCAGCAGCCGAGGGCGGACCGGGGAGCTGTTTTTT. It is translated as CASSRGRTGELFF.

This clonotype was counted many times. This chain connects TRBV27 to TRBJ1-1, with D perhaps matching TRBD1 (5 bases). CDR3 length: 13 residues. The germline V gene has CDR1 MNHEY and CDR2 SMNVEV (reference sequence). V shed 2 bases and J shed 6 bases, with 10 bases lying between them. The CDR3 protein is CASSLMRDAEAFF. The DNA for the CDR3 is TGTGCCAGCAGTTTAATGCGGGACGCTGAAGCTTTCTTT.

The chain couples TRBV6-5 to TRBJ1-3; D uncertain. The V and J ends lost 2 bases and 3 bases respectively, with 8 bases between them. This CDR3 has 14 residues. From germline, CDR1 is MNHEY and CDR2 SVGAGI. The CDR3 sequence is CASSYLGGGNTIYF. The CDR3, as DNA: TGTGCCAGCAGTTACCTAGGAGGTGGAAACACCATATATTTT.

CDR3 nucleotides: TGTGCCACCAGCAGAGATGCCCAGTACGAGCAGTACTTC. Translating gives CATSRDAQYEQYF. J is TRBJ2-7 and V is TRBV15; D is unresolved. V was pared by 0 bases and J by 4 bases, with 7 bases between. Per germline, CDR1 LNHNV and CDR2 YYDKDF (reference sequence). This CDR3 comprises 13 residues. Drawing the rest from reference TRBV15 and TRBJ2-7, the complete variable domain is DAMVIQNPRYQVTQFGKPVTLSCSQTLNHNVMYWYQQKSSQAPKLLFHYYDKDFNNEADTPDNFQSRRPNTSFCFLDIRSPGLGDTAMYLCATSRDAQYEQYFGPGTRLTVT.

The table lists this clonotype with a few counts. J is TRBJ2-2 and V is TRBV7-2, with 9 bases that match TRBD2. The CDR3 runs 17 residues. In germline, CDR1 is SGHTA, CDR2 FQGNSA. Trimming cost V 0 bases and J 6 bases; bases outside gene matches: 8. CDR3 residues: CASSLAERGVVSGELFF. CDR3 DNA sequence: TGTGCCAGCAGCTTAGCCGAGCGGGGGGTGGTTTCCGGGGAGCTGTTTTTT.

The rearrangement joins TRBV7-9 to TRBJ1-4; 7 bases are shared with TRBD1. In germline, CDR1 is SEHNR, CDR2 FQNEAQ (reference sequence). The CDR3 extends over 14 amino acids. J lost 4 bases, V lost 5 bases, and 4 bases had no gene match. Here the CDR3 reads CASSGGQYNEKLFF. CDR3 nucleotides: TGTGCCAGCAGCGGGGGACAGTATAATGAAAAACTGTTTTTT. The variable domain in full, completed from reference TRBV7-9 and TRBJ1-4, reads DTGVSQNPRHKITKRGQNVTFRCDPISEHNRLYWYRQTLGQGPEFLTYFQNEAQLEKSRLLSDRFSAERPKGSFSTLEIQRTEQGDSAMYLCASSGGQYNEKLFFGSGTQLSVL.

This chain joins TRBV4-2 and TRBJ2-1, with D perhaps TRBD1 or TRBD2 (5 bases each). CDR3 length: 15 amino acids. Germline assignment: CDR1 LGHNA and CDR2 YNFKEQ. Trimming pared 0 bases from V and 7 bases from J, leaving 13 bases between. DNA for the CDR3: TGTGCCAGCAGCCAAGACGGGTCGGGGCGAAATGAGCAGTTCTTC. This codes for CASSQDGSGRNEQFF.

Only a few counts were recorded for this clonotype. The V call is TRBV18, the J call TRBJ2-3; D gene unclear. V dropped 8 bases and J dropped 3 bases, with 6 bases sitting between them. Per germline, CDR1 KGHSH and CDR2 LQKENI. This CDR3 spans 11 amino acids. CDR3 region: CASTPTDTQYF. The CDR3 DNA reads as TGTGCCAGCACCCCTACAGATACGCAGTATTTT.

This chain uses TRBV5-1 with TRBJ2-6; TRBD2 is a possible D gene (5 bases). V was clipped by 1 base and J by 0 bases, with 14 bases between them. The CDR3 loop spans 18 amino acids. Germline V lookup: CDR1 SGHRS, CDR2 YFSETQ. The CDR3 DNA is TGCGCCAGCAGCTTGTATGGGAGTGGGAACTCTGGGGCCAACGTCCTGACTTTC. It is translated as CASSLYGSGNSGANVLTF.

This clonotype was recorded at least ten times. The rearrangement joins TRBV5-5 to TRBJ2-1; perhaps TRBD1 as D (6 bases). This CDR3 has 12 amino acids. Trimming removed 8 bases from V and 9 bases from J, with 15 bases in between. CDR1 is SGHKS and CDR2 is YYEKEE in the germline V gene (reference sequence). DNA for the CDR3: TGTGCCAGTTACAGGGTCCGTGGTGAGCAGTTCTTC. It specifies CASYRVRGEQFF.

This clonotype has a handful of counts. CDR3 in DNA: TGTGCCAGCAGCTCCAACAGCGGGGGGGCTTTGGAGACCCAGTACTTC. Its protein product is CASSSNSGGALETQYF. V and J are TRBV11-3 and TRBJ2-5; 10 bases line up with TRBD2. The trim removed 4 bases at V and 5 bases at J, leaving 10 bases unmatched. From germline, CDR1 is SGHNT and CDR2 YENEEA. This CDR3 comprises 16 residues. Complete variable domain (other parts from reference TRBV11-3 and TRBJ2-5): EAGVVQSPRYKIIEKKQPVAFWCNPISGHNTLYWYLQNLGQGPELLIRYENEEAVDDSQLPKDRFSAERLKGVDSTLKIQPAELGDSAVYLCASSSNSGGALETQYFGPGTRLLVL.

The CDR3 loop reads CASSYRQGNSYGYTF. As DNA, the CDR3 is TGTGCCAGCAGTTACCGACAGGGAAACTCCTATGGCTACACCTTC. The V gene is TRBV6-5, the J gene TRBJ1-2; 7 bases align to TRBD1. The CDR3 runs to 15 residues. V lost 2 bases to trimming and J lost 4 bases; unmatched junction nucleotides: 7. Germline values: CDR1 MNHEY, CDR2 SVGAGI.

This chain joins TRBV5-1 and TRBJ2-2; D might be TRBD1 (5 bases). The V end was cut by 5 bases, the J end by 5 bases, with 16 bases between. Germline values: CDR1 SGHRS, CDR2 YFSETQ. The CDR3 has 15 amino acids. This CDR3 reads CASSRTREGTGELFF. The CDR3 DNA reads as TGCGCCAGCAGTCGGACCAGGGAAGGGACCGGGGAGCTGTTTTTT.

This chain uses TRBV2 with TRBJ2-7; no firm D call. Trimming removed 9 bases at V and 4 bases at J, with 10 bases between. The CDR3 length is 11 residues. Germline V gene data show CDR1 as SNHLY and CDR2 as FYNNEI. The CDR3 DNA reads TGTGCCAGTATCGAAGGGTACGAGCAGTACTTC. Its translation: CASIEGYEQYF.